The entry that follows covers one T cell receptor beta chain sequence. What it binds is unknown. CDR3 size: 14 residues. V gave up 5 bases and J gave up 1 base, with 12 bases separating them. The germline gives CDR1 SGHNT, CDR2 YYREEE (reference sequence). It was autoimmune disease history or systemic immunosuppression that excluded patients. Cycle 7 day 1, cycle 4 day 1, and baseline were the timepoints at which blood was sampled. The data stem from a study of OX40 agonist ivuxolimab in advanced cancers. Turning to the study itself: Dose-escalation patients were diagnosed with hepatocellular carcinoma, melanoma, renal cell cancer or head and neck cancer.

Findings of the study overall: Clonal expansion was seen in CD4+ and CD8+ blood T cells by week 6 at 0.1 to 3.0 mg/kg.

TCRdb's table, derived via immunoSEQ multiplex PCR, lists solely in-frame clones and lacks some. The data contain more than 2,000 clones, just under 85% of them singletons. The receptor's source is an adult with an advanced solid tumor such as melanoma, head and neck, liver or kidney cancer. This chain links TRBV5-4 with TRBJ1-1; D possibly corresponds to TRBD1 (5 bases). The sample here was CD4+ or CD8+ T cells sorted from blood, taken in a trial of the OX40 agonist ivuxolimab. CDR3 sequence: CASRPDTQNTEAFF. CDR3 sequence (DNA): TGTGCCAGCAGGCCGGACACTCAGAACACTGAAGCTTTCTTT.